This T cell receptor beta chain emerged from a study of identical twins. With template switching, a universal primer site was added, and the cDNA carried unique molecular identifiers. TCRdb re-called the 5' RACE reads with MiXCR, one entry per CDR3 protein. In the table there are around 550,000 distinct CDR3 sequences, about 15% of which are singletons. CDR1 and CDR2 (germline): SGHRS, YFSETQ. The CDR3 is 16 residues long. The V gene lost 0 bases and the J gene lost 5 bases, with 12 bases spanning the gap. These data were also reused for a study on yellow fever vaccine responses in identical twins.

Sequencing input: CD4+ T cells sorted from blood. The rearrangement uses TRBV5-1 and TRBJ1-6; D not resolved. This TCR derives from a woman under 30 in good health. This CDR3 is CASSLDRALNNSPLHF. The CDR3, as DNA: TGCGCCAGCAGCTTGGACCGGGCGCTGAATAATTCACCCCTCCACTTT.